This T cell receptor (beta chain) was captured by sequencing in a study of shared clonotypes between healthy human individuals. Study-level findings and limits: Non-shared clonotypes had lower generation probabilities than those shared by all four donors. The naive CD4 repertoires of several donors were compared, and roughly 5% of clonotypes were shared. It was expected that sequencing depth would affect clonotype sharing among donors.

The study enrolled healthy HIV-negative adults without recent acute infections or vaccinations as donors. The assay was immunoSEQ multiplex PCR, and TCRdb's table has in-frame clones only and misses some. Among 1.5 million to 1.9 million clones, about 98% were seen once, and the ten largest hold around 0.47%. Germline V CDR1 and CDR2: SGHVS, FNYEAQ. V was pared by 3 bases and J by 2 bases, with 17 bases between. The CDR3 length is 17 residues. With respect to this clone: The target antigen is unknown.

The chain is built from TRBV7-6 and TRBJ1-5, with D perhaps TRBD1 (5 bases). The receptor comes from a man aged 25-40 years in good health. The material sequenced was naive CD4+ T cells sorted from blood. This sample's subset: CD45RA+ positively selected. The CDR3 loop reads CASSFPTTGEGNQPQHF. The CDR3 DNA sequence: TGTGCCAGCAGCTTCCCTACTACGGGGGAGGGCAATCAGCCCCAGCATTTT.